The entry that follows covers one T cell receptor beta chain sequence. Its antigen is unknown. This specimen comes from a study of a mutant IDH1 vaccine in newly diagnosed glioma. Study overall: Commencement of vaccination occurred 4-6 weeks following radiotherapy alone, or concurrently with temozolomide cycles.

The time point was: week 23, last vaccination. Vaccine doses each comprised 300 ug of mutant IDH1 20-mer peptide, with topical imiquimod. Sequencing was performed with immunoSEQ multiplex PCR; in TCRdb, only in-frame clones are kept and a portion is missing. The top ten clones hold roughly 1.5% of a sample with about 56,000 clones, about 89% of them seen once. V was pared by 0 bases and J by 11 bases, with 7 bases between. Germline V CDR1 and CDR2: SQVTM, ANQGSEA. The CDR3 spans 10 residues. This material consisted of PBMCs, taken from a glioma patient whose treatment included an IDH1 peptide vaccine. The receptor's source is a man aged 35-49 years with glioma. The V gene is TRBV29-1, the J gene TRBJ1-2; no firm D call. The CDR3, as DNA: TGCAGCGTTGAAGATCCTGAATACACCTTC. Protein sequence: CSVEDPEYTF.